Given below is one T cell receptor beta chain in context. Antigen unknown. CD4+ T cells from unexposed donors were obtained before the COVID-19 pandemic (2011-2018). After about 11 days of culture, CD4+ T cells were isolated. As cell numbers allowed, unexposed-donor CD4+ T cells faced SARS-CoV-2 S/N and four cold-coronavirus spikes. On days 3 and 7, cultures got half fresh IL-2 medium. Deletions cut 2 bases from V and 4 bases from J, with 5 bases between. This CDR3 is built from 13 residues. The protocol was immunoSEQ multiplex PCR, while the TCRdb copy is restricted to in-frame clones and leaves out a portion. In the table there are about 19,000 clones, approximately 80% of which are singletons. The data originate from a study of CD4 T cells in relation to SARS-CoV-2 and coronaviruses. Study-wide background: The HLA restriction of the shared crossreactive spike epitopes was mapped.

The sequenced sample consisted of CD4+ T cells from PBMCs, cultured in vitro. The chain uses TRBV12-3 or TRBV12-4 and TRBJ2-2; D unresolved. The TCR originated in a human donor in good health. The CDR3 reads CASSLLGTGELFF. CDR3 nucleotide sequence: TGTGCCAGCAGTTTACTCGGCACCGGGGAGCTGTTTTTT.